A single sample is the source of the 23 T cell receptor beta chains below, sequenced in a study of immune evolution from preneoplasia to lung adenocarcinoma. Clones were sequenced by immunoSEQ multiplex PCR, and TCRdb holds only the in-frame ones, with some missing. Of under 2,000 clones listed, roughly a fifth were seen once; the top ten hold 8.5% to 10%. The sample taken for sequencing was FFPE invasive lung adenocarcinoma tissue. These receptors were taken from a person aged 50-70 years with lung adenocarcinoma.

This clone was counted between two and nine times. The chain combines TRBV4-1 with TRBJ2-1; TRBD1 is a possible D gene (5 bases). The CDR3 consists of 16 residues. Trimming shortened V by 0 bases and J by 0 bases, and 9 bases separated the two germline ends. Germline-derived CDR1 and CDR2 are MGHRA and YSYEKL. Here the CDR3 DNA reads TGCGCCAGCAGCCAAGACCCAACAGGCTCCTACAATGAGCAGTTCTTC. It is translated as CASSQDPTGSYNEQFF.

The chain has TRBV2 and TRBJ1-4; no definite D call. The CDR3 is 14 residues long. V was trimmed by 6 bases and J by 4 bases, leaving 12 bases between them. Germline V gene sequence: CDR1 SNHLY, CDR2 FYNNEI. In nucleotides, the CDR3 is TGTGCCAGCAGCGAAAGGCAGATTAATGAAAAACTGTTTTTT. Translated: CASSERQINEKLFF.

This clone was seen a few times. The chain is built from TRBV27 and TRBJ2-3; unclear D gene. The CDR3 covers 14 residues. Trimming shortened V by 2 bases and J by 2 bases, and 8 bases separated the two germline ends. Germline assignment: CDR1 MNHEY and CDR2 SMNVEV (reference sequence). CDR3 loop: CASSLAHPTDTQYF. In DNA form, the CDR3 reads TGTGCCAGCAGTTTAGCTCACCCCACAGATACGCAGTATTTT.

This clone was detected a few times. J is TRBJ2-3 and V is TRBV6-6; weak D call: TRBD1 (6 bases). The V and J ends lost 10 bases and 2 bases respectively, with 13 bases between them. This CDR3 contains 13 residues. Germline lookup yields CDR1 MNHNY and CDR2 SVGAGI (reference sequence). CDR3 nucleotides: TGTGCCACATCCACAGGGTCCACAGATACGCAGTATTTT. It codes for CATSTGSTDTQYF.

The sample holds a few counts of this clone. The DNA for the CDR3 is TGTGCCAGCAGTGAATGGTCCACAGGGGGGTTTGCGTCCTACGAGCAGTACTTC. Protein product: CASSEWSTGGFASYEQYF. The V call is TRBV6-4, the J call TRBJ2-7; 8 bases match TRBD1. This CDR3 contains 18 residues. The V and J ends lost 3 bases and 1 base, in that order; junction bases with no gene match: 14. CDR1 and CDR2 from the germline V gene are MRHNA and SNTAGT.

This chain uses TRBV6-5 with TRBJ2-3; D is possibly TRBD2 (5 bases). Germline loops: CDR1 MNHEY, CDR2 SVGAGI. Trimming cost V 6 bases and J 1 base, with 14 bases left between them. This CDR3 comprises 15 residues. Written as DNA, the CDR3 is TGTGCCAGCAGGACTACCCACCAGGGCACAGATACGCAGTATTTT. Its protein product is CASRTTHQGTDTQYF.

The chain is built from TRBV6-5 and TRBJ2-7, with D uncertain. Looked up from germline, CDR1 is MNHEY and CDR2 is SVGAGI. The V gene lost 5 bases and the J gene lost 7 bases, with 15 bases spanning the gap. The CDR3 is 13 amino acids. In nucleotides, the CDR3 is TGTGCCAGCAGTACGCCGACCGATCTTGAGCAGTACTTC. Its translation: CASSTPTDLEQYF.

This chain uses TRBV18 with TRBJ1-6; tentatively, D is TRBD1 (5 bases). V was pared by 4 bases and J by 5 bases, with 12 bases between. This CDR3 region has 15 residues. Germline lookup yields CDR1 KGHSH and CDR2 LQKENI. The DNA for the CDR3 is TGTGCCAGCTCACGACCCCGGGGGGATAATTCACCCCTCCACTTT. This translates into CASSRPRGDNSPLHF.

The rearrangement joins TRBV10-3 to TRBJ2-7, with TRBD1 matching over 9 bases. The CDR3 totals 13 residues. The J segment lost 4 bases and the V segment lost 7 bases, leaving 5 bases of the junction unmatched. CDR1 ENHRY and CDR2 SYGVKD come from the germline V gene. CDR3 amino acids: CAINPGQGYEQYF. As DNA, the CDR3 is TGTGCCATCAACCCGGGACAGGGTTACGAGCAGTACTTC.

Only a few counts were recorded for this clone. V gene TRBV4-2 combines with J gene TRBJ1-4, with D possibly being TRBD1 (5 bases). V lost 0 bases, J lost 4 bases, and 12 bases lay in between. The CDR3 is 16 amino acids. CDR1 is LGHNA, CDR2 YNFKEQ, per germline. The CDR3 bases are TGTGCCAGCAGCCAAGATCAGGGTCGGGATAATGAAAAACTGTTTTTT. Its protein product is CASSQDQGRDNEKLFF.

CDR3 loop: CASGLTGRSEAFF. The CDR3 bases are TGTGCCAGTGGGCTGACAGGGCGTTCTGAAGCTTTCTTT. This chain uses TRBV19 with TRBJ1-1; TRBD1 matches 7 bases. The CDR3 length is 13 residues. Germline V gives CDR1 LNHDA, CDR2 SQIVND (reference sequence). V lost 8 bases, J lost 6 bases, and 9 bases stayed unmatched.

This clone is categorized as large (0.1 to 1%). V gene TRBV6-5 combines with J gene TRBJ2-1; D is unresolved. CDR3 length: 15 amino acids. CDR1 and CDR2 (germline): MNHEY, SVGAGI. V was shortened by 0 bases and J by 2 bases, with 8 bases between the two germline ends. The DNA for the CDR3 is TGTGCCAGCAGTTACTCACCGAGTACCTACAATGAGCAGTTCTTC. This translates into CASSYSPSTYNEQFF.

This clone showed up just a few times. This CDR3 is CATSRDLTPNYGYTF. CDR3 sequence (DNA): TGTGCCACCAGCAGAGATCTTACCCCTAACTATGGCTACACCTTC. The gene calls are TRBV15 and TRBJ1-2; no clear D. The germline V and J ends were trimmed by 0 bases and 0 bases, with 8 bases remaining between them. This CDR3 has 15 amino acids. In germline, CDR1 is LNHNV, CDR2 YYDKDF (reference sequence).

This clone was recorded a few times. The rearrangement links TRBV30 to TRBJ2-1, with TRBD2 as a possible D gene (6 bases). Trimming stripped 4 bases from V and 0 bases from J, with 10 bases between. The CDR3 is 14 residues long. Germline CDR1 and CDR2: GTSNPN and SVGIG (reference sequence). CDR3 bases: TGTGCCTGGACACTCGGGGGCTCCTACAATGAGCAGTTCTTC. It codes for CAWTLGGSYNEQFF.

V usage is TRBV28 and J usage is TRBJ2-1, with D possibly being TRBD2 (5 bases). This CDR3 spans 16 amino acids. Germline V lookup: CDR1 MDHEN, CDR2 SYDVKM. V gave up 6 bases and J gave up 0 bases, with 15 bases separating them. CDR3 in DNA: TGTGCCAGCAGCCCCCTGGCGGGCAACTCCTACAATGAGCAGTTCTTC. Encoded protein: CASSPLAGNSYNEQFF.

The CDR3 coding sequence is TGTGCCAGCAGCCAGAATCTAGCGGAGAACACAGATACGCAGTATTTT. It yields the protein CASSQNLAENTDTQYF. The chain recombines TRBV4-2 with TRBJ2-3; 7 bases match TRBD2. This CDR3 is 16 amino acids long. Trimming took 3 bases from V and 2 from J; bases not matched to a gene: 8. Germline loops: CDR1 LGHNA, CDR2 YNFKEQ.

This clone was picked up a small number of times. The chain combines TRBV19 with TRBJ2-5; TRBD1 aligns across 10 bases. This CDR3 is 15 amino acids long. Trimming cost V 4 bases and J 4 bases; bases outside gene matches: 6. Per the germline V gene, CDR1 is LNHDA and CDR2 is SQIVND (reference sequence). The CDR3 reads CASSTSGQGPETQYF. Here the CDR3 DNA reads TGTGCCAGTAGTACATCGGGACAGGGGCCAGAGACCCAGTACTTC.

The chain joins TRBV5-1 to TRBJ2-7; D is unresolved. V lost 2 bases to trimming and J lost 2 bases, with 11 bases between them. From germline, CDR1 is SGHRS and CDR2 YFSETQ. This CDR3 comprises 14 residues. The CDR3 spells CASSLARPTYEQYF. The CDR3 coding sequence is TGCGCCAGCAGCTTAGCCAGACCCACCTACGAGCAGTACTTC.

By share, this clone ranks as large. V is TRBV11-2 and J is TRBJ2-1; 8 bases map to TRBD1. CDR1 and CDR2 (germline): SGHAT, FQNNGV. The CDR3 runs 15 residues. V was clipped by 7 bases and J by 4 bases; unmatched bases: 9. CDR3 amino acids: CASTIQGQGYNEQFF. As DNA, the CDR3 is TGTGCCAGCACCATACAAGGACAGGGATACAATGAGCAGTTCTTC.

This clone was counted between two and nine times. This rearrangement joins TRBV5-1 to TRBJ2-2; D uncertain. V was clipped by 4 bases and J by 4 bases, with 11 bases between them. Germline V gene data show CDR1 as SGHRS and CDR2 as YFSETQ. This CDR3 contains 14 residues. The CDR3 sequence: CASSRRPGTGELFF. In DNA form, the CDR3 reads TGCGCCAGCAGCCGCCGACCTGGCACCGGGGAGCTGTTTTTT. Full variable domain (remainder filled in from reference TRBV5-1 and TRBJ2-2): KAGVTQTPRYLIKTRGQQVTLSCSPISGHRSVSWYQQTPGQGLQFLFEYFSETQRNKGNFPGRFSGRQFSNSRSEMNVSTLELGDSALYLCASSRRPGTGELFFGEGSRLTVL.

This clone was recorded a few times. The chain couples TRBV6-5 to TRBJ2-3, with unresolved D. This CDR3 contains 12 residues. Trimming removed 7 bases at V and 2 bases at J, with 7 bases between. CDR1 and CDR2 (germline): MNHEY, SVGAGI. The CDR3 DNA follows: TGTGCCAGCATGGCGAACACAGATACGCAGTATTTT. This gives the protein CASMANTDTQYF.

This clone came up once. V and J are TRBV4-1 and TRBJ2-1; 7 bases match TRBD2. CDR3 length: 13 residues. CDR1 is MGHRA and CDR2 is YSYEKL in the germline V gene. V was pared by 4 bases and J by 8 bases, with 5 bases of the junction left unmatched. Here the CDR3 reads CASSPPGGDEQFF. CDR3 bases: TGCGCCAGCAGCCCCCCGGGGGGAGATGAGCAGTTCTTC.

Here the CDR3 DNA reads TGTGCCAGCAGCGTAGAAGTGGGGGTTGATACGCAGTATTTT. It encodes CASSVEVGVDTQYF. J is TRBJ2-3 and V is TRBV9; D might be TRBD1 or TRBD2, each matching 5 bases. V shed 0 bases and J shed 6 bases, with 11 bases lying between them. The CDR3 contains 14 residues. Germline V gene sequence: CDR1 SGDLS, CDR2 YYNGEE.